The rows below give T cell receptor beta chains drawn from one sample of a study of CD8 T cells in Susac syndrome. TCRdb analysed the immunoSEQ multiplex PCR reads with MiXCR anew, one entry per CDR3 protein. The sample lists around 150,000 distinct CDR3 sequences, roughly 95% occurring once. What was sequenced was CD4+ T cells from PBMCs. The receptors come from a human donor with multiple sclerosis. Each CDR3 is given without its conserved first and last residue. Each record gives: clone size, V gene, D gene, J gene, CDR3 protein. The D gene is left open where the match is weak. Size is omitted from some rows. Given values are once, few, many or a class for expanded clones.

NA	TRBV7-2	TRBD1	TRBJ2-1	ASSREPTGQGSYNEQF
NA	TRBV7-2	NA	TRBJ1-5	ASSKDGFNNQPQH
NA	TRBV19	NA	TRBJ2-6	ATGTGNSGANVLT
NA	TRBV20-1	TRBD2	TRBJ2-1	SARSVLAGGLFSYNEQF
NA	TRBV12-3/TRBV12-4	TRBD2	TRBJ2-6	ASTWGGTGANVLT
NA	TRBV6-6	NA	TRBJ2-5	ASSPDETQY
NA	TRBV4-1	NA	TRBJ1-1	ASSHATARNTEAF
NA	TRBV7-9	NA	TRBJ2-2	ASSLRRANTGELF
once	TRBV28	TRBD2	TRBJ2-7	ASRSLAAGEYEQY
NA	TRBV29-1	NA	TRBJ2-3	SVDGAGADTQY
NA	TRBV4-3	NA	TRBJ1-2	ASSQVSGSYGYT
NA	TRBV2	TRBD1	TRBJ1-1	ASTRDRVNTEAF
NA	TRBV12-3/TRBV12-4	TRBD1	TRBJ1-2	ASSPSGTGTYGYT
NA	TRBV19	NA	TRBJ2-7	ASSTISPYEQY
once	TRBV29-1	TRBD1	TRBJ1-2	SVGQGSNYGYT
NA	TRBV7-3	NA	TRBJ2-7	ASSLGARYEQY
NA	TRBV14	NA	TRBJ2-7	ASSRGGKISYEQY
few	TRBV18	NA	TRBJ2-1	ASSGRYNEQF
NA	TRBV6-5	NA	TRBJ2-3	ASSQENTDTQY
NA	TRBV5-1	NA	TRBJ1-2	ASSLAPGGYT
NA	TRBV5-4	TRBD2	TRBJ2-1	ASSTEAGNSYNEQF
NA	TRBV20-1	NA	TRBJ2-2	SASVGIRTGELF